This record covers a single T cell receptor beta chain. This sample was included in a study of blood T cell repertoires in COVID-19. Authors' methods: Amplification of reference gene primers was used by the study to estimate nucleated cell counts. The assay was immunoSEQ multiplex PCR, and TCRdb's table has in-frame clones only and misses some. From that table come the V and J calls and clone size; the DNA was used to work out D and trimming. Here the sample spans over 200,000 clones, 87% being singletons. Trimming left V 6 bases short and J 1 base short, with 12 bases between. This CDR3 is 14 amino acids long. Germline CDR1 reads MGHDK; CDR2 reads SYGVNS.

Material for sequencing was peripheral blood. The chain joins TRBV25-1 to TRBJ1-2, with D possibly TRBD1 on 6 matching bases. The sequence came from a woman under 30 who had recovered from COVID-19. The CDR3 region is CASSNQQGNYGYTF. The CDR3 nucleotides are TGTGCCAGCAGCAACCAACAGGGTAACTATGGCTACACCTTC.